At least ten counts were recorded for the clone carrying this T cell receptor (beta chain). TCRdb itself ran the 5' RACE reads through MiXCR, one entry per CDR3 protein. The sample shows 200,000 to 300,000 distinct CDR3 sequences, roughly 6.3% of them seen only once. These data come from a study of T cells after yellow fever vaccination. CDR1 and CDR2 (germline): SGDLS, YYNGEE. With 3 bases clipped from V and 10 bases from J, the junction kept 8 bases outside the gene matches. CDR3 length: 14 residues. The sequence was obtained from a man between 25 and 39 years old who received the YFV17D yellow fever vaccine. The chain links TRBV9 to TRBJ1-1; 11 nucleotides line up with TRBD1. The sequencing used CD4+ T cells sorted from PBMCs, collected on the day of the yellow fever booster vaccination. The CDR3 nucleotides are TGTGCCAGCAGCGGAGAGGGACAGGGGGTTTCAGCTTTCTTT. Protein sequence: CASSGEGQGVSAFF.